A selection of T cell receptor beta chains follows, all from one sample in a study of identical twins. From the 5' RACE reads, TCRdb called clonotypes with MiXCR, one entry per CDR3 protein. The sample lists just over 450,000 distinct CDR3 sequences; 12% to 15% were seen once. This same sample was also part of a study on yellow fever vaccine responses in identical twins.

The sequenced sample consisted of CD4+ T cells sorted from blood. These receptors all stem from a woman aged 18-29 years in good health. Both conserved end residues are part of each CDR3. A D gene is named only where the DNA matches it firmly. Clone size is given for some rows only: seen once, a few or many times, or a class if the clone is expanded.

V gene	J gene	clone size	D gene	CDR3 length	CDR3 DNA	CDR3 protein
TRBV5-1	TRBJ2-2	few	NA	16	TGCGCCAGCAGGATTCCAGGGAAGGAGGACACCGGGGAGCTGTTTTTT	CASRIPGKEDTGELFF
TRBV4-1	TRBJ1-5	few	NA	15	TGCGCCAGCAGCCCCACCGGGATTAGCAATCAGCCCCAGCATTTT	CASSPTGISNQPQHF
TRBV29-1	TRBJ1-2	NA	NA	13	TGCAGCGTTGATGTCCCTCCTTCTCGGGGCTACACCTTC	CSVDVPPSRGYTF
TRBV10-3	TRBJ1-3	many	NA	16	TGTGCCGCCCAGGAATCGGACAGAAACTCTGGAAACACCATATATTTT	CAAQESDRNSGNTIYF
TRBV28	TRBJ2-1	NA	NA	15	TGTGCCACCCATAGTTTTGCGGGTATCTACAATGAGCAGTTCTTC	CATHSFAGIYNEQFF
TRBV6-4	TRBJ1-6	NA	TRBD1	14	TGTGCCAGCAGACCGACAGGGGTAAATTCACCCCTCCACTTT	CASRPTGVNSPLHF
TRBV12-3/TRBV12-4	TRBJ2-2	many	TRBD2	15	TGTGCCAGCACATATAGCGGGAGACGGACCGGGGAGCTGTTTTTT	CASTYSGRRTGELFF
TRBV2	TRBJ2-1	NA	TRBD1	14	TGTGCCAGCAGTGTCGAGACAGGGGGAAATGAGCAGTTCTTC	CASSVETGGNEQFF
TRBV5-6	TRBJ2-1	few	NA	15	TGTGCCAGCAGCCCATTCGTGCTCTCCTACAATGAGCAGTTCTTC	CASSPFVLSYNEQFF
TRBV20-1	TRBJ1-2	few	NA	14	TGCAGTGCTAGTAGCCGCGACAGACCCTATGGCTACACCTTC	CSASSRDRPYGYTF
TRBV20-1	TRBJ2-7	NA	TRBD1	14	TGCAGTGCCGGTAGACAGGGTCCCACTTACGAGCAGTACTTC	CSAGRQGPTYEQYF
TRBV5-1	TRBJ1-6	many	NA	15	TGCGCCAGCAGCTTGGCCACCCGTGGGGGCTCACCCCTCCACTTT	CASSLATRGGSPLHF
TRBV7-9	TRBJ2-7	NA	NA	14	TGTGCCAGCAGCTCCTCCGGACACCTTTACGAGCAGTACTTC	CASSSSGHLYEQYF
TRBV20-1	TRBJ1-1	many	NA	16	TGCAGTGCTAGTAGGACCCCACAGGGAAGGAACACTGAAGCTTTCTTT	CSASRTPQGRNTEAFF
TRBV5-4	TRBJ2-1	NA	NA	16	TGTGCCAGCAGCTTGTTCAGCCCACAGCGCCCCAATGAGCAGTTCTTC	CASSLFSPQRPNEQFF
TRBV20-1	TRBJ2-3	NA	TRBD2	16	TGCAGTGCTAGGTCGGCTAGCGGGGGGTGGGCAGATACGCAGTATTTT	CSARSASGGWADTQYF
TRBV10-3	TRBJ1-6	NA	NA	15	TGTGCCATCAGTGGAATGGACGGCGGGGATTCACCCCTCCACTTT	CAISGMDGGDSPLHF
TRBV5-1	TRBJ1-4	NA	NA	14	TGCGCCAGCAGGCGAGGGGATGAAGATGAAAAACTGTTTTTT	CASRRGDEDEKLFF
TRBV5-6	TRBJ2-1	few	NA	15	TGTGCCAGCAGCTTGAGGTGGGGCTTATTGGATGAGCAGTTCTTC	CASSLRWGLLDEQFF
TRBV12-3/TRBV12-4	TRBJ2-7	many	NA	15	TGTGCCAGCAGTCAACGTGTAGGGTTCTCCTACGAGCAGTACTTC	CASSQRVGFSYEQYF
TRBV28	TRBJ2-4	few	NA	15	TGTGCCAGCAGCCCCGGGACTCTAGCCAAAAACATTCAGTACTTC	CASSPGTLAKNIQYF
TRBV7-2	TRBJ2-7	NA	NA	15	TGTGCCAGCAGCTTATTAGGTCTCGGGCAGACCGAGCAGTACTTC	CASSLLGLGQTEQYF
TRBV6-9	TRBJ2-7	few	NA	15	TGTGCCAGCATCGCCCGGATAAACCTTACCTACGAGCAGTACTTC	CASIARINLTYEQYF
TRBV12-3/TRBV12-4	TRBJ1-2	NA	TRBD1	13	TGTGCCAGCAGTCTGACAGGGGGAACCGGCTACACCTTC	CASSLTGGTGYTF
TRBV6-1	TRBJ2-7	NA	NA	11	TGTGCCAGCAGCTACCAGGGGCAGCAGTACTTC	CASSYQGQQYF
TRBV5-4	TRBJ2-3	few	NA	13	TGTGCCAGCGGAATATCTAGTACAGATACGCAGTATTTT	CASGISSTDTQYF
TRBV5-1	TRBJ2-1	few	NA	16	TGCGCCAGCAGCCGATTACAGGCGGCCCCTAACAATGAGCAGTTCTTC	CASSRLQAAPNNEQFF
TRBV7-6	TRBJ1-4	NA	NA	13	TGTGCCAGCAGCTCCGGGACACGTGAAAAACTGTTTTTT	CASSSGTREKLFF
TRBV24-1	TRBJ2-7	NA	NA	13	TGTGCCACCAGTGATTCCGCAGCGGTCGAGCAGTACTTC	CATSDSAAVEQYF
TRBV9	TRBJ2-7	NA	NA	15	TGTGCCAGCAGCGACGGTGGCCCGGGGCGTGACGAGCAGTACTTC	CASSDGGPGRDEQYF
TRBV5-1	TRBJ2-5	NA	NA	16	TGCGCCAGCAGCTTGTGGGGGGCCGACCCCCGAGAGACCCAGTACTTC	CASSLWGADPRETQYF
TRBV15	TRBJ2-2	NA	TRBD1	17	TGTGCCACCTCCAAATATAGACAGGGGGTGAACACCGGGGAGCTGTTTTTT	CATSKYRQGVNTGELFF
TRBV15	TRBJ2-7	few	NA	15	TGTGCCACCAGCCCAGGGGGTAGCGGGGACTACGAGCAGTACTTC	CATSPGGSGDYEQYF
TRBV27	TRBJ2-2	few	NA	18	TGTGCCAGCAGTTCGTCCACAGGGTTCGAAACGAACACCGGGGAGCTGTTTTTT	CASSSSTGFETNTGELFF
TRBV2	TRBJ2-5	few	NA	15	TGTGCCAGCAGTTCCCAGCCAGGGAAGTGGGAGACCCAGTACTTC	CASSSQPGKWETQYF
TRBV13	TRBJ2-5	few	NA	13	TGTGCCAGCAGATTGGCTAACCAAGAGACCCAGTACTTC	CASRLANQETQYF
TRBV10-3	TRBJ2-5	NA	NA	14	TGTGCCATCAGAGGGGACATCGGTCCAGAGACCCAGTACTTC	CAIRGDIGPETQYF
TRBV7-9	TRBJ2-7	few	TRBD1	15	TGTGCCAGCAGCGTAGCAGGGGGAATTTCGGGGGAGCAGTACTTC	CASSVAGGISGEQYF
TRBV15	TRBJ2-2	NA	NA	14	TGTGCCACCAGCCTAGGGGTTAACACCGGGGAGCTGTTTTTT	CATSLGVNTGELFF
TRBV6-1	TRBJ1-6	many	NA	14	TGTGCCAGCACGAGGAGCTCCTATAATTCACCCCTCCACTTT	CASTRSSYNSPLHF
TRBV4-3	TRBJ2-2	NA	TRBD2	16	TGCGCCAGCAGCCACACTAGCGGGACCAACACCGGGGAGCTGTTTTTT	CASSHTSGTNTGELFF
TRBV3-1	TRBJ2-7	NA	TRBD2	14	TGTGCCAGCAGCCAAGGCGGGGGAGCATACGAGCAGTACTTC	CASSQGGGAYEQYF
TRBV5-5	TRBJ2-1	many	TRBD2	14	TGTGCCAGCCTCGGACTAGCGGATGACAATGAGCAGTTCTTC	CASLGLADDNEQFF
TRBV11-2	TRBJ2-5	NA	TRBD2	18	TGTGCCAGCAGCTTAGAAGCAATCAGACTAGCGGGAGGAGAGACCCAGTACTTC	CASSLEAIRLAGGETQYF
TRBV10-3	TRBJ2-1	few	TRBD1	14	TGTGCCATCAGTAGGACAGGGTTCGACAATGAGCAGTTCTTC	CAISRTGFDNEQFF
TRBV5-6	TRBJ2-7	few	TRBD1	14	TGTGCCAGCAGCTTGGATCAGGGGGCTGGCGAGCAGTACTTC	CASSLDQGAGEQYF
TRBV27	TRBJ1-1	few	NA	14	TGTGCCAGCAGTTCCCCACAGGGAAACACTGAAGCTTTCTTT	CASSSPQGNTEAFF
TRBV27	TRBJ2-3	NA	NA	16	TGTGCCAGCAGTTCTCCTTCCCAGGGATGGGGTGATACGCAGTATTTT	CASSSPSQGWGDTQYF
TRBV18	TRBJ2-5	NA	NA	14	TGTGCCAGCTCACCAATTTCCCAGGGGGAGACCCAGTACTTC	CASSPISQGETQYF
TRBV20-1	TRBJ2-7	few	TRBD1	14	TGCAGTGCTAGGGGACAGCTTCGGAGCTACGAGCAGTACTTC	CSARGQLRSYEQYF
TRBV20-1	TRBJ2-3	NA	NA	11	TGCAGTCTCATTTTGGGAGATACGCAGTATTTT	CSLILGDTQYF
TRBV6-5	TRBJ1-4	few	NA	17	TGTGCCAGCACCTATAGGTCCCAGGGTAGATCTAATGAAAAACTGTTTTTT	CASTYRSQGRSNEKLFF
TRBV3-1	TRBJ2-5	once	NA	14	TGTGCCAGCAGCCAAGTCAAGTCTGGGGAGACCCAGTACTTC	CASSQVKSGETQYF
TRBV18	TRBJ2-3	few	TRBD2	20	TGTGCCAGCTCACCACCGATTTCGCTAGCGGGAGGGAAATACACAGATACGCAGTATTTT	CASSPPISLAGGKYTDTQYF
TRBV11-1	TRBJ2-1	NA	NA	13	TGTGCCAGCAGCTTAGGGCATTACAATGAGCAGTTCTTC	CASSLGHYNEQFF
TRBV7-2	TRBJ2-1	few	TRBD2	17	TGTGCCAGCAGCTCAGGGCTCGGGGCGGGGGGAAACAATGAGCAGTTCTTC	CASSSGLGAGGNNEQFF
TRBV6-2/TRBV6-3	TRBJ2-7	few	NA	14	TGTGCCAGCAATAACGGGGGATACACTTACGAGCAGTACTTC	CASNNGGYTYEQYF
TRBV7-2	TRBJ1-5	NA	NA	15	TGTGCCAGCAGCCCAGAGTCAGGGCCTAATCAGCCCCAGCATTTT	CASSPESGPNQPQHF
TRBV29-1	TRBJ2-5	many	NA	11	TGCAGCTTAAAGGTACAAGAGACCCAGTACTTC	CSLKVQETQYF
TRBV12-3/TRBV12-4	TRBJ2-2	NA	TRBD1	16	TGTGCCAGCAGTTTACTAGCCCCAGGGGGTACCGGGGAGCTGTTTTTT	CASSLLAPGGTGELFF